This T cell receptor (beta chain) was captured by sequencing in a study of blood T cell repertoires in COVID-19. Study as a whole: COVID-19 samples collected from the United States, Italy and Spain covered acute and convalescent phases. Sample material is recorded as cDNA or gDNA derived from T cells, B-cell-depleted T cells, or PBMCs.

The V gene's germline CDR1 is SNHLY and CDR2 FYNNEI. J gave up 1 base and V 4 bases, and 0 bases lay outside the gene matches. This CDR3 comprises 14 residues. As to this clone: The sample holds other DNA sequences that translate to the same CDR3.

Per the study methods: The assay estimated nucleated cells by amplifying reference gene primers. Repertoires were generated with immunoSEQ multiplex PCR, while TCRdb's copy carries only in-frame clones and drops some. V, J and clone size were drawn from that table, and D and trimming were deduced from the DNA. The sample carries about 170,000 clones, about 88% recorded once. Sequencing was done on a sample of peripheral blood. The J gene is TRBJ1-1, the V gene TRBV2; 10 bases match TRBD1. This TCR came from a woman of 80 years or more in a cohort sampled during active or convalescent COVID-19. The CDR3, as DNA: TGTGCCAGCAGTGGGGACAGGGGGAACACTGAAGCTTTCTTT. It codes for CASSGDRGNTEAFF.